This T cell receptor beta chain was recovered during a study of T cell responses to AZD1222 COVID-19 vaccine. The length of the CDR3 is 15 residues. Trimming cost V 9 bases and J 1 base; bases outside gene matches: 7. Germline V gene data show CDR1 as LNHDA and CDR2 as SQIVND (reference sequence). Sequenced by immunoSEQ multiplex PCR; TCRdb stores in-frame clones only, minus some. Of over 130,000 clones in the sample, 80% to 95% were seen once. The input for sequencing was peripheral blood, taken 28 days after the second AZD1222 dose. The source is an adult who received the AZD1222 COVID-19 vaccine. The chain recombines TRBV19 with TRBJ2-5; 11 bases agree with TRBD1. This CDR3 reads CASSRTGGPQETQYF. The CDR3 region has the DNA TGTGCCAGCTCCAGGACAGGGGGCCCCCAAGAGACCCAGTACTTC. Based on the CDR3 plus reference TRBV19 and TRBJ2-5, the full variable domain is DGGITQSPKYLFRKEGQNVTLSCEQNLNHDAMYWYRQDPGQGLRLIYYSQIVNDFQKGDIAEGYSVSREKKESFPLTVTSAQKNPTAFYLCASSRTGGPQETQYFGPGTRLLVL.